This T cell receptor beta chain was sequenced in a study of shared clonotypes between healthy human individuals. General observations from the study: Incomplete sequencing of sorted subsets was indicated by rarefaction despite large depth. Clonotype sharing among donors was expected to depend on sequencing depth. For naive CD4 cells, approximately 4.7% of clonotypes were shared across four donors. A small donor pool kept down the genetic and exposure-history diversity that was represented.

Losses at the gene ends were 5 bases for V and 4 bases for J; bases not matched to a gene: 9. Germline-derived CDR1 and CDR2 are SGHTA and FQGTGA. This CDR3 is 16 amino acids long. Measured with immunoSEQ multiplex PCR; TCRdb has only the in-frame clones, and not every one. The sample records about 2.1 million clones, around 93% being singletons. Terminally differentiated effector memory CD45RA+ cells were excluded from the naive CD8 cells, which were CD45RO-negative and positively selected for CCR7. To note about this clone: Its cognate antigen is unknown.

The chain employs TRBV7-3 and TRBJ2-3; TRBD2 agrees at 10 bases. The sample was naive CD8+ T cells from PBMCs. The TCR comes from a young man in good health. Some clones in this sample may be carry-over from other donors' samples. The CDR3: CASSKTSGLAADTQYF. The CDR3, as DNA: TGTGCCAGCAGCAAGACTAGCGGGCTTGCAGCAGATACGCAGTATTTT.